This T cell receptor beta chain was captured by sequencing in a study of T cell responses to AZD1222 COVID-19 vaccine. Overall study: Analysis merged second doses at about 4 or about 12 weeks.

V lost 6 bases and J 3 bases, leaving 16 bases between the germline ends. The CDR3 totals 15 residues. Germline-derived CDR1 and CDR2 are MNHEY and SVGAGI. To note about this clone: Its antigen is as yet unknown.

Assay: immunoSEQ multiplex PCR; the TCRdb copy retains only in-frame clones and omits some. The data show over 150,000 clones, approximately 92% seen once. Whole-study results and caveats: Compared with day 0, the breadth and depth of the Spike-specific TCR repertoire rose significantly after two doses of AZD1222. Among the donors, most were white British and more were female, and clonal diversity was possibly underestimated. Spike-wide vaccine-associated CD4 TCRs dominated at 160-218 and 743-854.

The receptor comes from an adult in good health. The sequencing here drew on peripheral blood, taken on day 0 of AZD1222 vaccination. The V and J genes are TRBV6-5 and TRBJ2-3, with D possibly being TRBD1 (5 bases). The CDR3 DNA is TGTGCCAGCAGGTGGCAGGACATCCAAACAGATACGCAGTATTTT. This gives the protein CASRWQDIQTDTQYF.